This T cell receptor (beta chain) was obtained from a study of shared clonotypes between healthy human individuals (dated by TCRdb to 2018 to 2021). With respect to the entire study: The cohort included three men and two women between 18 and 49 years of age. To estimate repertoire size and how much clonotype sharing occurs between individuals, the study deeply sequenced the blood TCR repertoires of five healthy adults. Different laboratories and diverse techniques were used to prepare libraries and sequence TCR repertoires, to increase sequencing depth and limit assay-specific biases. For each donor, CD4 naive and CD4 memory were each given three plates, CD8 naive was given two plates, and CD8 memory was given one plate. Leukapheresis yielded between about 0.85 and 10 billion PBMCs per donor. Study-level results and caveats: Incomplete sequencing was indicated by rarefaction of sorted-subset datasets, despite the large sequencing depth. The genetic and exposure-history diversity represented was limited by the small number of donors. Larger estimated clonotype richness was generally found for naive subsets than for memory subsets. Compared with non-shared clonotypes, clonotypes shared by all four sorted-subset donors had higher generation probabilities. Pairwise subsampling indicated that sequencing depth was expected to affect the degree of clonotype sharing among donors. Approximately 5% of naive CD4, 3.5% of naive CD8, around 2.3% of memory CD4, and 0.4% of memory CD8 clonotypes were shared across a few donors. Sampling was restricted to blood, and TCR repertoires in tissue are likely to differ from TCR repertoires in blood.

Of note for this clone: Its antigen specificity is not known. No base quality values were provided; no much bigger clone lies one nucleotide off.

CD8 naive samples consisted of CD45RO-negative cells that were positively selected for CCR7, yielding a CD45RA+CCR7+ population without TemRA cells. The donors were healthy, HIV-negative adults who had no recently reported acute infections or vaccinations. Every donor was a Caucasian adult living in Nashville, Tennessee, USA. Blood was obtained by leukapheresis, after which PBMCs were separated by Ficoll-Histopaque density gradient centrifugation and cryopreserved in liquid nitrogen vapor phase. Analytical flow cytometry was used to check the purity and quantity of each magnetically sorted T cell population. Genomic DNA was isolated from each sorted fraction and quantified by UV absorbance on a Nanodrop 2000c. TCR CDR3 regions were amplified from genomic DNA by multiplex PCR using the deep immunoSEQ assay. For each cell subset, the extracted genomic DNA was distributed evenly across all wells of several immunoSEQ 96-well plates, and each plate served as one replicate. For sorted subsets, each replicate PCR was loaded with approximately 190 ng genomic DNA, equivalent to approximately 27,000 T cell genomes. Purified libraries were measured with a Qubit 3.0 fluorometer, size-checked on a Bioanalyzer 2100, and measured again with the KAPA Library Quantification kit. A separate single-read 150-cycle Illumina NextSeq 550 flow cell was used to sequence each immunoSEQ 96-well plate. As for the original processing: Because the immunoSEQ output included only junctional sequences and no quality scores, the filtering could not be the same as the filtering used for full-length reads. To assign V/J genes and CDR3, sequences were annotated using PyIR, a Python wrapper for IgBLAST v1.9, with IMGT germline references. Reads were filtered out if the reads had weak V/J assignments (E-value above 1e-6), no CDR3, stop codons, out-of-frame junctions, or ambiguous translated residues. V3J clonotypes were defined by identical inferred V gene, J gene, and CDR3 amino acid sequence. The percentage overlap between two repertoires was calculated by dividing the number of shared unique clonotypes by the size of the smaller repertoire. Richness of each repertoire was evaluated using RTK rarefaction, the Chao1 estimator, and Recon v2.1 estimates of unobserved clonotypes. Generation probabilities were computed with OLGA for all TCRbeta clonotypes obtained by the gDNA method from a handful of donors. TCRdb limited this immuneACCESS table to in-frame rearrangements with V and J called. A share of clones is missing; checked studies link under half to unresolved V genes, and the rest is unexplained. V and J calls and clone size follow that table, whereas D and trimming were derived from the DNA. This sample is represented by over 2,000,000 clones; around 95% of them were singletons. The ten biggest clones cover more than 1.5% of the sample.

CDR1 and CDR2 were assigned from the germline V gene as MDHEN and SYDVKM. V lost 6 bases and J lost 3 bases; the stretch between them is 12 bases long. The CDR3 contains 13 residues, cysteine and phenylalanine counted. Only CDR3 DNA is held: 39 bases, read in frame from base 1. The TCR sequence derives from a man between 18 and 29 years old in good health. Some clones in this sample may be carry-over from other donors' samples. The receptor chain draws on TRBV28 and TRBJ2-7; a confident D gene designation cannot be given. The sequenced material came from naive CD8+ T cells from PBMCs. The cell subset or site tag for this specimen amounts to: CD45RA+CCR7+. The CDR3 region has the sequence CASSPDLVYEQYF. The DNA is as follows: TGTGCCAGCAGCCCCGATCTAGTCTACGAGCAGTACTTC.